The rows below give T cell receptor beta chains drawn from one sample of a study of CD8+ T cells in alopecia areata. TCRdb keeps only in-frame clones here, not all; method: immunoSEQ multiplex PCR. The sample carries about 200,000 clones, approximately 67% recorded once. Sequenced here: CD4+ T cells sorted from blood, sampled around week 49, from a patient treated with tofacitinib. Every receptor here comes from a human donor with alopecia areata. Both conserved end residues are part of each CDR3. Each record gives: J gene, clone size, V gene, D gene, CDR3 DNA, CDR3 protein. D genes are given only for firm matches. Size is omitted from some rows. Given values are once, few, many or a class for expanded clones.

J gene: TRBJ1-1; clone size: once; V gene: TRBV18; D gene: NA; CDR3 DNA: TGTGCCAGCTCACCTCGGACAGCCACTGAAGCTTTCTTT; CDR3 protein: CASSPRTATEAFF
J gene: TRBJ1-6; clone size: NA; V gene: TRBV11-2; D gene: NA; CDR3 DNA: TGTGCCAGCAGCTTAGGAATCAACCTAAATTCACCCCTCCACTTT; CDR3 protein: CASSLGINLNSPLHF
J gene: TRBJ1-5; clone size: NA; V gene: TRBV4-1; D gene: TRBD1; CDR3 DNA: TGCGCCAGCAGTGGGGGACAGGGGAATCAGCCCCAGCATTTT; CDR3 protein: CASSGGQGNQPQHF
J gene: TRBJ2-5; clone size: once; V gene: TRBV30; D gene: NA; CDR3 DNA: TGTGCCTGTTCCAGGGTTTTGCTCCAAGAGACCCAGTACTTC; CDR3 protein: CACSRVLLQETQYF
J gene: TRBJ2-3; clone size: NA; V gene: TRBV7-2; D gene: NA; CDR3 DNA: TGTGCCAGCAGCTCGGTCACAGATACGCAGTATTTT; CDR3 protein: CASSSVTDTQYF
J gene: TRBJ2-4; clone size: NA; V gene: TRBV30; D gene: TRBD2; CDR3 DNA: TGTGCCTCGATGGCGGGGGGCCAAAACATTCAGTACTTC; CDR3 protein: CASMAGGQNIQYF
J gene: TRBJ2-7; clone size: NA; V gene: TRBV30; D gene: NA; CDR3 DNA: TGTGCCTGGAGTCACACAGGCTCCTCCTACGAGCAGTACTTC; CDR3 protein: CAWSHTGSSYEQYF
J gene: TRBJ1-5; clone size: NA; V gene: TRBV29-1; D gene: NA; CDR3 DNA: TGCAGCGTTTTGGGGCAGCCCCAGCATTTT; CDR3 protein: CSVLGQPQHF
J gene: TRBJ2-5; clone size: few; V gene: TRBV11-2; D gene: NA; CDR3 DNA: TGTGCCAGCAGCTTACTAGGACAAGAGACCCAGTACTTC; CDR3 protein: CASSLLGQETQYF
J gene: TRBJ2-5; clone size: once; V gene: TRBV27; D gene: NA; CDR3 DNA: TGTGCCAGCAGTTTATACCAAGAGACCCAGTACTTC; CDR3 protein: CASSLYQETQYF
J gene: TRBJ2-1; clone size: NA; V gene: TRBV7-9; D gene: NA; CDR3 DNA: TGTGCCAGCAGGCCCCGCGAGGAGGGGGGCCCCTACAATGAGCAGTTCTTC; CDR3 protein: CASRPREEGGPYNEQFF
J gene: TRBJ2-5; clone size: NA; V gene: TRBV6-6; D gene: NA; CDR3 DNA: TGTGCCAGCAGTCGGCAGTACCAAGAGACCCAGTACTTC; CDR3 protein: CASSRQYQETQYF
J gene: TRBJ1-1; clone size: many; V gene: TRBV15; D gene: TRBD1; CDR3 DNA: TGTGCCACCAGCAGAGCAGGGGGTAGCACTGAAGCTTTCTTT; CDR3 protein: CATSRAGGSTEAFF
J gene: TRBJ1-6; clone size: NA; V gene: TRBV4-3; D gene: NA; CDR3 DNA: TGCGCCAGCAGCCAAGATGGGGAAACAGGGATCAAATCACCCCTCCACTTT; CDR3 protein: CASSQDGETGIKSPLHF
J gene: TRBJ2-5; clone size: NA; V gene: TRBV6-5; D gene: NA; CDR3 DNA: TGTGCCAGCACCCAGACAGGACAACCGGGGGAGACCCAGTACTTC; CDR3 protein: CASTQTGQPGETQYF
J gene: TRBJ2-7; clone size: NA; V gene: TRBV5-1; D gene: NA; CDR3 DNA: TGCGCCAGCAGCGGTAAGATGTACGAGCAGTACTTC; CDR3 protein: CASSGKMYEQYF
J gene: TRBJ2-3; clone size: once; V gene: TRBV27; D gene: NA; CDR3 DNA: TGTGCCAGCGCGGGGTTGACAGATACGCAGTATTTT; CDR3 protein: CASAGLTDTQYF
J gene: TRBJ1-5; clone size: few; V gene: TRBV29-1; D gene: TRBD1; CDR3 DNA: TGCAGCGTCGCCGGGACAGGGGGCAATCAGCCCCAGCATTTT; CDR3 protein: CSVAGTGGNQPQHF
J gene: TRBJ2-2; clone size: NA; V gene: TRBV7-2; D gene: TRBD2; CDR3 DNA: TGTGCCAGCAGCTTGAGTTGGACTAGTCTGGCCGGGGAGCTGTTTTTT; CDR3 protein: CASSLSWTSLAGELFF
J gene: TRBJ2-4; clone size: NA; V gene: TRBV19; D gene: TRBD1; CDR3 DNA: TGTGCCAGTAGCGTTGACAGGGCTGGAAACATTCAGTACTTC; CDR3 protein: CASSVDRAGNIQYF
J gene: TRBJ1-2; clone size: NA; V gene: TRBV6-5; D gene: NA; CDR3 DNA: TGTGCCAGCAGTTTCGGGACGGCCTATGGCTACACCTTC; CDR3 protein: CASSFGTAYGYTF
J gene: TRBJ2-2; clone size: NA; V gene: TRBV15; D gene: TRBD1; CDR3 DNA: TGTGCCACCAGCAGAAGGACAGGGCTCACCGGGGAGCTGTTTTTT; CDR3 protein: CATSRRTGLTGELFF